What follows is one T cell receptor beta chain and its context. These data come from a study of T cell changes during pregnancy in multiple sclerosis. The method was immunoSEQ multiplex PCR; TCRdb's version includes in-frame clones alone and lacks a portion of them. The sample has tens of thousands of clones, around 90% seen once. This TCR was sampled from a female donor with multiple sclerosis, enrolled in a pregnancy study. The input for sequencing was CD4+ T cells from peripheral blood mononuclear cells, taken in the first trimester of pregnancy.

CDR3 sequence (DNA): TGTGCCAGCGGTGCGGGAGTGGGCTCCTACGAGCAGTACTTC. It translates to CASGAGVGSYEQYF. The chain carries TRBV28 and TRBJ2-7; 7 nucleotides match TRBD2. Per germline, CDR1 MDHEN and CDR2 SYDVKM. The trim removed 8 bases at V and 0 bases at J, leaving 7 bases unmatched. This CDR3 region has 14 residues. Supplemented by reference TRBV28 and TRBJ2-7, the full variable domain reads DVKVTQSSRYLVKRTGEKVFLECVQDMDHENMFWYRQDPGLGLRLIYFSYDVKMKEKGDIPEGYSVSREKKERFSLILESASTNQTSMYLCASGAGVGSYEQYFGPGTRLTVT.